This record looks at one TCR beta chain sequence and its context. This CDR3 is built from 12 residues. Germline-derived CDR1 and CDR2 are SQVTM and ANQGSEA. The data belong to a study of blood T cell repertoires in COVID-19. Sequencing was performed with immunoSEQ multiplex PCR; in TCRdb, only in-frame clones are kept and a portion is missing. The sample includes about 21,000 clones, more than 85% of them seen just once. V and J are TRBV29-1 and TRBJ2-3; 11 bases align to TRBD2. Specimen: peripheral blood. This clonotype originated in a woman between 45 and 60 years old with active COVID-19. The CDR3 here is CLAGGNSDTQYF. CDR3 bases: TGCCTAGCGGGAGGTAATTCAGATACGCAGTATTTT.